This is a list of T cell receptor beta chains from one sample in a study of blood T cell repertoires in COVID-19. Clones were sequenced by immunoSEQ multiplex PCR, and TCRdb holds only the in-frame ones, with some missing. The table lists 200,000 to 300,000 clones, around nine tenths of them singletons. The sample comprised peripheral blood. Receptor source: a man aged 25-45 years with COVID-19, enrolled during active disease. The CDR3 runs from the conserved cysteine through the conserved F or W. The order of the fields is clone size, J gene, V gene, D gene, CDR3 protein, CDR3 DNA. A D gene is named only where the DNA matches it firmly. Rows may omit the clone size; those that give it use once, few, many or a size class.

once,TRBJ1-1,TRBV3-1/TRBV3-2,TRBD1,CASSQGPTGAMNTEAFF,TGTGCCAGCAGCCAAGGCCCGACAGGGGCAATGAACACTGAAGCTTTCTTT
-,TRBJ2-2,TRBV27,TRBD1,CASSMDRVGTGELFF,TGTGCCAGCAGTATGGACAGGGTAGGAACCGGGGAGCTGTTTTTT
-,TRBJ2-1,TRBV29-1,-,CSVEGGASEQFF,TGCAGCGTTGAAGGAGGCGCTAGTGAGCAGTTCTTC
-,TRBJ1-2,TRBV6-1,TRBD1,CASSDPGQDYGYTF,TGTGCCAGCAGTGATCCGGGACAGGACTATGGCTACACCTTC
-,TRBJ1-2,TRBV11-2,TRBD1,CASSLGTGGNYGYTF,TGTGCCAGCAGCTTAGGGACAGGGGGCAACTATGGCTACACCTTC
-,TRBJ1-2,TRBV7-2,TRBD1,CASSLTGGSGYTF,TGTGCCAGCAGCTTAACAGGGGGAAGTGGCTACACCTTC
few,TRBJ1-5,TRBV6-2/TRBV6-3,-,CASSYTPYEQPQHF,TGTGCCAGCAGTTATACGCCCTATGAACAGCCCCAGCATTTT
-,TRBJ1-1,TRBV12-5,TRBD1,CASGLVLTDRGTEAFF,TGTGCTAGTGGTTTGGTACTAACGGACAGGGGCACTGAAGCTTTCTTT
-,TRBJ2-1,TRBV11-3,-,CASSPRTGTGVNEQFF,TGTGCCAGCAGCCCGCGCACGGGGACGGGGGTAAATGAGCAGTTCTTC
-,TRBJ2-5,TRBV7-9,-,CASSLLRGTKGETQYF,TGTGCCAGCAGCTTACTAAGAGGGACAAAGGGAGAGACCCAGTACTTC
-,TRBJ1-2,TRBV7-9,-,CASSQSGWPLGYTF,TGTGCCAGCAGCCAGTCGGGATGGCCACTTGGCTACACCTTC
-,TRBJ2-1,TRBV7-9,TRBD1,CASSSQGVYNEQFF,TGTGCCAGCAGCTCCCAGGGGGTCTACAATGAGCAGTTCTTC
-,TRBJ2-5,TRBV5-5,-,CASSSGLLQETQYF,TGTGCCAGCAGTTCGGGACTTCTTCAAGAGACCCAGTACTTC
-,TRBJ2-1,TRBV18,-,CASSPPGSNEQFF,TGTGCCAGCTCACCACCCGGTAGCAATGAGCAGTTCTTC
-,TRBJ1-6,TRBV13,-,CASSLTGNSPLHF,TGTGCCAGCAGCCTAACGGGGAATTCACCCCTCCACTTT
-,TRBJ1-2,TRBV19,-,CASSTSTSGGDLHYGYTF,TGTGCCAGTAGTACCTCAACCTCAGGAGGGGACCTGCACTATGGCTACACCTTC
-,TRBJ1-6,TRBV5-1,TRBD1,CASSYGTVENSPLHF,TGCGCCAGCAGCTACGGGACAGTCGAAAATTCACCCCTCCACTTT
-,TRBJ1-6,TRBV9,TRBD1,CASSVEGQGASPLHF,TGTGCCAGCAGCGTAGAGGGACAGGGGGCTTCACCCCTCCACTTT
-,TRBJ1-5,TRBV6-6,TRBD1,CASTLTGDQPQHF,TGTGCCAGCACCCTGACAGGGGATCAGCCCCAGCATTTT
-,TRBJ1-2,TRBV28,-,CASSLEQGWYGYTF,TGTGCCAGCAGCCTCGAGCAGGGGTGGTATGGCTACACCTTC
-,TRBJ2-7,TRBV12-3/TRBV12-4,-,CASSFDSSYEQYF,TGTGCCAGCAGTTTTGACAGCTCCTACGAGCAGTACTTC
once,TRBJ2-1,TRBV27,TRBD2,CATSTSGGGVYEQFF,TGTGCCACCTCCACTAGCGGGGGGGGCGTGTATGAGCAGTTCTTC
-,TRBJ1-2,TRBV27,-,CASSRRDTRGGYTF,TGTGCCAGCAGTCGACGGGACACCCGAGGCGGCTACACCTTC
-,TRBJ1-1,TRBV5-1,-,CASSLRWGGEAFF,TGCGCCAGCAGCTTGAGATGGGGGGGTGAAGCTTTCTTT
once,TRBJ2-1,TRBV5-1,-,CASSLAVLETSEQFF,TGCGCCAGCAGCTTGGCTGTACTGGAGACGAGTGAGCAGTTCTTC
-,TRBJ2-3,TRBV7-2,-,CASSPEGLAYWTDTQYF,TGTGCCAGCTCCCCCGAGGGGCTAGCGTATTGGACAGATACGCAGTATTTT
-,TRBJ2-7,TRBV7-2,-,CASSLGQGRYEQYF,TGTGCCAGCAGCTTAGGGCAGGGTCGTTACGAGCAGTACTTC
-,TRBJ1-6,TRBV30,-,CAWTPPRQGGSPLHF,TGTGCCTGGACCCCCCCCCGGCAGGGAGGCTCACCCCTCCACTTT
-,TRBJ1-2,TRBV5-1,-,CASSLEPRGGSYGYTF,TGCGCCAGCAGCTTGGAGCCCAGGGGTGGGTCCTATGGCTACACCTTC
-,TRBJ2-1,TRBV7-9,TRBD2,CASSLGLAGEYNEQFF,TGTGCCAGCAGCCTTGGACTAGCGGGGGAGTACAATGAGCAGTTCTTC
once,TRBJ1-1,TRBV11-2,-,CASSAGFLTEAFF,TGTGCCAGCAGCGCAGGGTTTCTCACTGAAGCTTTCTTT
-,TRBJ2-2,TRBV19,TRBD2,CASSKLAGPGELFF,TGTGCCAGTAGTAAACTAGCGGGGCCCGGGGAGCTGTTTTTT
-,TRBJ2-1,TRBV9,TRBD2,CASSVASGAAHSYNEQFF,TGTGCCAGCAGCGTAGCCAGCGGGGCCGCACACTCCTACAATGAGCAGTTCTTC
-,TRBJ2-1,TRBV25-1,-,CASSEDLSSYNEQFF,TGTGCCAGCAGTGAAGATCTGAGCTCCTACAATGAGCAGTTCTTC
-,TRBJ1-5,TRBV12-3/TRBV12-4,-,CASTYRRNQPQHF,TGTGCCAGCACATACAGGAGAAATCAGCCCCAGCATTTT
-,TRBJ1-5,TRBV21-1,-,CASSKKHSNKPQHF,TGTGCCAGCAGCAAAAAGCACAGTAATAAACCCCAGCATTTT
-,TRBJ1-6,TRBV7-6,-,CASSLGGVPGSPLHF,TGTGCCAGCAGCTTGGGGGGGGTCCCTGGTTCACCCCTCCACTTT
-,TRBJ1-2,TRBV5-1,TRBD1,CASSLGRGQGDANYGYTF,TGCGCCAGCAGCTTGGGACGCGGACAGGGAGATGCTAACTATGGCTACACCTTC
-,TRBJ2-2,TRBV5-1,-,CASNRLMIGDTGELFF,TGCGCCAGCAACCGTCTAATGATCGGTGACACCGGGGAGCTGTTTTTT
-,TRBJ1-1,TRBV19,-,CASSRVGANTEAFF,TGTGCCAGTAGTAGGGTTGGGGCAAACACTGAAGCTTTCTTT
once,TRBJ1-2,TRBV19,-,CASNRYSASPKMGGYTF,TGTGCCAGTAACAGGTATTCAGCCTCACCAAAAATGGGAGGCTACACCTTC
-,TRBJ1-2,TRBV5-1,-,CASSLAGANYGYTF,TGCGCCAGCAGCTTGGCAGGGGCCAACTATGGCTACACCTTC
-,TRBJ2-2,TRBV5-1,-,CASSLGLPPGELFF,TGCGCCAGCAGCTTGGGACTACCTCCCGGGGAGCTGTTTTTT
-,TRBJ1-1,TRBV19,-,CASSTTYRVGDTEAFF,TGTGCCAGTAGTACTACATACAGGGTGGGCGACACTGAAGCTTTCTTT
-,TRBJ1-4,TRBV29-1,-,CSVILPGTLAEKLFF,TGCAGCGTTATCCTACCGGGTACTCTAGCCGAAAAACTGTTTTTT
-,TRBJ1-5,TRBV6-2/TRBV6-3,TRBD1,CASSPGDSPNQPQHF,TGTGCCAGCAGCCCAGGGGACAGTCCTAATCAGCCCCAGCATTTT
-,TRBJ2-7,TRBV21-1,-,CASTKRGLLCYEQYF,TGTGCCAGCACAAAAAGGGGACTTCTCTGCTACGAGCAGTACTTC
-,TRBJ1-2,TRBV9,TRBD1,CASSVGQKSNGYTF,TGTGCCAGCAGCGTGGGACAGAAGAGCAATGGCTACACCTTC
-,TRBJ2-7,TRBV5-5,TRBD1,CASSLKPGQGTYEQYF,TGTGCCAGCAGCTTGAAACCGGGACAGGGGACCTACGAGCAGTACTTC
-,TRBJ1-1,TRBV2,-,CASSEKWSGRPQAEAFF,TGTGCCAGCAGTGAAAAGTGGTCAGGGCGGCCCCAGGCTGAAGCTTTCTTT
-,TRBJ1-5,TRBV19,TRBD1,CASSRQGNQPQHF,TGTGCCAGTAGCCGACAGGGTAATCAGCCCCAGCATTTT
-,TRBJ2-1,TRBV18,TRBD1,CASSLRTGDYNEQFF,TGTGCCAGCTCACTCAGGACAGGGGACTACAATGAGCAGTTCTTC
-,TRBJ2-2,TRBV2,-,CASSVESGPTGELFF,TGTGCCAGCAGTGTAGAGTCAGGGCCAACCGGGGAGCTGTTTTTT
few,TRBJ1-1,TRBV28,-,CASTTRVEAFF,TGTGCCAGCACCACTCGGGTTGAAGCTTTCTTT
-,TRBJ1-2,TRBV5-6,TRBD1,CASSPQGIGANYGYTF,TGTGCCAGCAGCCCACAGGGGATAGGAGCTAACTATGGCTACACCTTC